The TCR beta chain described here comes from a study of OX40 agonist ivuxolimab in advanced cancers. Study details: Past anti-PD-1, anti-PD-L1 or anti-CTLA-4 therapy was accepted, and 40% had received some.

The CDR3 has 15 amino acids. Deletions cut 3 bases from V and 0 bases from J, with 9 bases between. Per germline, CDR1 SGHRS and CDR2 YFSETQ. Only in-frame clones appear in the TCRdb table, and some are missing; sequencing was by immunoSEQ multiplex PCR. The table includes about 84,000 clones, roughly nine tenths detected once. Sequenced material: CD4+ or CD8+ T cells sorted from blood, taken in a trial of the OX40 agonist ivuxolimab. The clonotype originates from an adult with an advanced solid tumor such as melanoma, head and neck, liver or kidney cancer. This rearrangement joins TRBV5-1 to TRBJ2-2; no definite D call. The chain's CDR3 is CASSSRGANTGELFF. CDR3 bases: TGCGCCAGCAGCTCCAGAGGCGCGAACACCGGGGAGCTGTTTTTT. Drawing the rest from reference TRBV5-1 and TRBJ2-2, the complete variable domain is KAGVTQTPRYLIKTRGQQVTLSCSPISGHRSVSWYQQTPGQGLQFLFEYFSETQRNKGNFPGRFSGRQFSNSRSEMNVSTLELGDSALYLCASSSRGANTGELFFGEGSRLTVL.